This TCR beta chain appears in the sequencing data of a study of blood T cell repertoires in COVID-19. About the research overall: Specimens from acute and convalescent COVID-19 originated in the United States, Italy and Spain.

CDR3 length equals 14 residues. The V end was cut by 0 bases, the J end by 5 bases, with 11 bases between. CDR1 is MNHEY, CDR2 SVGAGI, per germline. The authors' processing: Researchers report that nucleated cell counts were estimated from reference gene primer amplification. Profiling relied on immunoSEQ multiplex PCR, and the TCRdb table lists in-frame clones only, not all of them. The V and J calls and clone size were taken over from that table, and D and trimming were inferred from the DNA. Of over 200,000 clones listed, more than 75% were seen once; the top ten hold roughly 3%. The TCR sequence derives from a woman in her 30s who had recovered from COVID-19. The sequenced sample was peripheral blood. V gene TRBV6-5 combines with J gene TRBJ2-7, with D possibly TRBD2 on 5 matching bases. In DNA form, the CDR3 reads TGTGCCAGCAGTTACTCGTGGGAGTTGCACGAGCAGTACTTC. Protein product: CASSYSWELHEQYF.